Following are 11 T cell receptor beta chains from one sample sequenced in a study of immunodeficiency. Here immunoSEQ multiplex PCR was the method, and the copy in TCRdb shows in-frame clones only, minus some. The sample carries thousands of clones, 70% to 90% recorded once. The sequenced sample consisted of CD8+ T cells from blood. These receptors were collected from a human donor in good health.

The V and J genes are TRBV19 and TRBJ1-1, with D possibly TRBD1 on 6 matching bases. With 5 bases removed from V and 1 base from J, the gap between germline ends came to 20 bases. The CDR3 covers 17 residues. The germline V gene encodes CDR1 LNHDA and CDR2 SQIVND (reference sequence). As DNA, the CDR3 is TGTGCCAGTAGTGCACTGCCAGGGGAGGATCCGAACACTGAAGCTTTCTTT. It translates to CASSALPGEDPNTEAFF.

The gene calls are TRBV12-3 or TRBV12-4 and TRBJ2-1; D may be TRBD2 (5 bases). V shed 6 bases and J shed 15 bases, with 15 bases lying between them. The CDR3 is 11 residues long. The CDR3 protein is CASSQGGFRFF. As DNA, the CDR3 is TGTGCCAGCAGCCAAGGCGGGTTCCGGTTCTTC.

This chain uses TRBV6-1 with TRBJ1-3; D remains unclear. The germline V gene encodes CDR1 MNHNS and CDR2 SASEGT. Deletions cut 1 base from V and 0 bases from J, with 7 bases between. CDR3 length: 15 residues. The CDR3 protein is CASSEDPSSGNTIYF. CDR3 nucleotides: TGTGCCAGCAGTGAAGACCCGAGCTCTGGAAACACCATATATTTT.

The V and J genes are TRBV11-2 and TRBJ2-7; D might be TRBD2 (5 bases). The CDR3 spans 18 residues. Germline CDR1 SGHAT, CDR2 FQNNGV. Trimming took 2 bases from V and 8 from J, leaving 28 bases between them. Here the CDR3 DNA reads TGTGCCAGCAGCTTATTCCCACATGAGGTGGAATCGGACTCCAAGCAGTACTTC. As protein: CASSLFPHEVESDSKQYF.

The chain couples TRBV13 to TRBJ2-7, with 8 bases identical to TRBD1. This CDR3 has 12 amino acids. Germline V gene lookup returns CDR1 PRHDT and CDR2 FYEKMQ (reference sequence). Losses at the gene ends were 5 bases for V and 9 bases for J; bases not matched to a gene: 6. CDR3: CASSPDRVWQYF. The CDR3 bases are TGTGCCAGCAGCCCGGACAGGGTGTGGCAGTACTTC.

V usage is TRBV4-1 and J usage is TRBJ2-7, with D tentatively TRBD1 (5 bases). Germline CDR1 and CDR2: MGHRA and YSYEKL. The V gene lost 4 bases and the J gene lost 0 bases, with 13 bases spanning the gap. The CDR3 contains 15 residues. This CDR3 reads CASSRGDLSSYEQYF. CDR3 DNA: TGCGCCAGCAGCCGGGGCGACCTGAGCTCCTACGAGCAGTACTTC.

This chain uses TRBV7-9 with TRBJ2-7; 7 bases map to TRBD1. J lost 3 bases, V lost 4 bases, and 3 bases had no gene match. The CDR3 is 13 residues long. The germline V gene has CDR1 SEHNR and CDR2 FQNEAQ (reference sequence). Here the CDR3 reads CASSSRTGYEQYF. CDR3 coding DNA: TGTGCCAGCAGCTCCCGGACAGGCTACGAGCAGTACTTC.

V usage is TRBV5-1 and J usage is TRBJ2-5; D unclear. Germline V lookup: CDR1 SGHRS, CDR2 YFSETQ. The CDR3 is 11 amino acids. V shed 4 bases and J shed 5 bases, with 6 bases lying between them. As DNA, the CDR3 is TGCGCCAGCAGCCCAGGCGAGACCCAGTACTTC. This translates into CASSPGETQYF.

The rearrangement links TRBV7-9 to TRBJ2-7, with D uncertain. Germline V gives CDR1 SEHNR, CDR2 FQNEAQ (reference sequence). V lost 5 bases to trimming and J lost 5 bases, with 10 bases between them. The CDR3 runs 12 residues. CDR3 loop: CASSPLVNEQYF. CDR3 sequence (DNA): TGTGCCAGCAGCCCCCTGGTCAACGAGCAGTACTTC.

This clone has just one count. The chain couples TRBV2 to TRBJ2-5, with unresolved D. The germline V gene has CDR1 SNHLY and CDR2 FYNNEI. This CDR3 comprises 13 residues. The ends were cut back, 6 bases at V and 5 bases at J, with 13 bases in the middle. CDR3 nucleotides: TGTGCCAGCAGCGAAACGAGACTTGAGACCCAGTACTTC. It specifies CASSETRLETQYF.

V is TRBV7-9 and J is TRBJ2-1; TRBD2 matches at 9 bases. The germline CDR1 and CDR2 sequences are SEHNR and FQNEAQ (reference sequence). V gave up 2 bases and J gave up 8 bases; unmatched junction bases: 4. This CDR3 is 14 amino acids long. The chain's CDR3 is CASSLFLAGYEQFF. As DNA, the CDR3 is TGTGCCAGCAGCTTATTCCTAGCGGGATATGAGCAGTTCTTC.